The sequence of this T cell receptor (beta chain) was determined in a study of blood T cell repertoires in COVID-19. Study-level background: Acute and convalescent COVID-19 specimens originated in the United States, Italy and Spain. Nucleic acid was either cDNA or gDNA, and it came from T cells, B-cell-depleted T cells, or PBMCs.

CDR3 length: 15 residues. V lost 5 bases to trimming and J lost 4 bases; unmatched junction nucleotides: 9. The V gene's germline CDR1 is SGHAT and CDR2 FQNNGV. In the study's own analysis: The assay estimated nucleated cells by amplifying reference gene primers. This table comes from immunoSEQ multiplex PCR, and its TCRdb copy is limited to in-frame clones, with some not included. V and J calls and clone size are those listed in that table; D and trimming were worked out from the DNA. The profile shows 200,000 to 300,000 clones, 88% of them singletons. This clonotype originated in a human donor in a cohort sampled during active COVID-19. The chain is built from TRBV11-2 and TRBJ2-5; 8 bases map to TRBD2. Sequencing input: peripheral blood. The CDR3 DNA is TGTGCCAGCAGCGCCCTTATCGGGGGGGGAGAGACCCAGTACTTC. Amino acids: CASSALIGGGETQYF.